This section outlines one T cell receptor beta chain sequence together with its context. The specificity of this receptor is unknown. One base away there is no much larger clone; base qualities are not given. The sample is drawn from a study of T cell responses to AZD1222 COVID-19 vaccine (dated by TCRdb to 2020 to 2023). For the wider study: AZD1222 recipients given second doses at about 4 weeks or at about 12 weeks were pooled, since spike-specific TCR depth and breadth were not found to differ between the two schedules. A total of 233 trial participants underwent TCR sequencing, of whom around 200 received two doses of AZD1222 and some 25 received two doses of the MenACWY control vaccine. Trial participants were enrolled by age into subgroups of 18-55, 56-69 and 70-plus years, and around 140, 26 and 57 TCR-sequenced participants, respectively, were included in these subgroups.

Read against the paper, the sample's time point label means: baseline before first vaccination. Vaccinee samples came from UK trials COV001 and COV002, including a single-blind randomized controlled phase 2/3 trial of AZD1222 (ChAdOx1 nCoV-19) in healthy adults. For TCRbeta chain sequencing, PBMC samples from trial participants were taken at day 0 and at day 28 after the second dose. The CDR3 regions of human TCRbeta chains were analyzed by immunosequencing. The authors processed their data as follows. TCRs in the repertoires were compared against a reference library of SARS-CoV-2-specific TCRs that had been generated with the MIRA antigen-specificity platform. Breadth meant the fraction of unique TCRs that were SARS-CoV-2-associated, whereas depth meant the fraction of total T cells that were SARS-CoV-2-associated. Using the MIRA data, each spike-specific TCR was mapped to the spike region that the TCR reacts to and placed in a CD4 or CD8 class. Log10-transformed breadth and depth values were compared by one-way ANOVA with Sidak's multiple comparisons tests. Sourced from immuneACCESS, this table was stored by TCRdb with only in-frame sequences that have V and J called. A share of the clones is absent; for the studies checked, an unresolved V gene accounts for under half, and the remainder has no known explanation. V and J calls and clone size are those listed in that table; D and trimming were worked out from the DNA. This sample has 130,000 to 150,000 clones in its table, and around nine tenths of those were observed once. Around 5.2% of the sample rests with the top ten.

Trimming takes 1 base off V and 10 bases off J; junction bases not matched to a gene: 10. The CDR1 and CDR2 encoded by the germline V gene are LGHNA and YSLEER. Including cysteine and phenylalanine, the CDR3 has 15 amino acids. The DNA shown is the 45-base CDR3, in frame from base 1. General findings and caveats noted by the study authors: In the small 56-69-year group, the increase in depth fell short of significance, most likely because of low power. Only five to seven AZD1222 recipients were SARS-CoV-2 seropositive at baseline, limiting conclusions about previously exposed vaccinees. Epitopes outside the regions mutated in the B.1.351 and B.1.1.7 variants were reportedly recognized by nearly half of the unique spike-specific TCRs. No day 14 peak-response samples were available, so repertoires were characterized only after the peak T cell response. Vaccine-associated CD4 TCRs spanned the whole spike protein, with dominant responses in regions 160-218 and 743-854. Participants were mostly white British and included more females than males, and it was suggested by the authors that clonal diversity may have been underestimated. After two AZD1222 doses, spike-specific TCR breadth and depth were significantly higher than at day 0 and than in MenACWY recipients.

Here the chain combines TRBV4-3 and TRBJ2-1, with 7 junctional bases fitting TRBD2. The clonotype was recovered from an adult in good health. The sequenced sample was peripheral blood, obtained on day 0 of AZD1222 vaccination. Here is the DNA: TGCGCCAGCAGCCAAGTTGGGGGGAGGGCCAAGGAGCAGTTCTTC. This gives the protein CASSQVGGRAKEQFF.